What follows are 17 T cell receptor beta chains derived from one specimen sequenced in a study of T cells of healthy individuals. TCRdb reprocessed the 5' RACE reads via MiXCR and lists one record per CDR3 protein. The repertoire includes tens of thousands of distinct CDR3 sequences, 15% to 20% of them detected once, and approximately 4.7% sits in the top ten. The receptors come from a human donor in good health.

The chain's CDR3 is CASSRRTLVPGSYEQYF. The CDR3 DNA reads TGTGCCAGCAGCCGACGAACCCTCGTTCCGGGCTCCTACGAGCAGTACTTC. J is TRBJ2-7 and V is TRBV6-2 or TRBV6-3; D ambiguous. V lost 6 bases to trimming and J lost 0 bases, with 21 bases between them. Germline lookup yields CDR1 MNHEY and CDR2 SVGEGT. The CDR3 is 17 residues long.

The gene calls are TRBV5-6 and TRBJ2-7; the match to TRBD1 covers 8 bases. With 0 bases clipped from V and 2 bases from J, the junction kept 13 bases outside the gene matches. From germline, CDR1 is SGHDT and CDR2 YYEEEE. The CDR3 loop spans 18 amino acids. In DNA form, the CDR3 reads TGTGCCAGCAGCTTGGAAATAGCCGGGGACAGGATTGCCTACGAGCAGTACTTC. This translates into CASSLEIAGDRIAYEQYF. Together with reference TRBV5-6 and TRBJ2-7, the CDR3 gives the full variable domain: DAGVTQSPTHLIKTRGQQVTLRCSPKSGHDTVSWYQQALGQGPQFIFQYYEEEERQRGNFPDRFSGHQFPNYSSELNVNALLLGDSALYLCASSLEIAGDRIAYEQYFGPGTRLTVT.

This clonotype was detected ten times or more. The CDR3 protein is CSARSVRGHAFF. The CDR3 region has the DNA TGCAGTGCTAGGTCGGTGCGGGGTCACGCTTTCTTT. This sequence joins TRBV20-1 and TRBJ1-1; D ambiguous. The V and J ends lost 3 bases and 11 bases respectively, with 16 bases between them. Germline V gene lookup returns CDR1 DFQATT and CDR2 SNEGSKA (reference sequence). The CDR3 loop spans 12 amino acids.

This clonotype came up many times. This chain joins TRBV29-1 and TRBJ2-2; the match to TRBD2 covers 7 bases. The CDR3 has 15 residues. V shed 4 bases, J shed 7 bases, and the junction held 12 bases outside the gene matches. Germline V gene lookup returns CDR1 SQVTM and CDR2 ANQGSEA. In nucleotides, the CDR3 is TGCAGCGTTGTTGGCGGGAGAAGGTCCGACGGGGAGCTGTTTTTT. Amino acid sequence: CSVVGGRRSDGELFF.

This chain joins TRBV30 and TRBJ2-7; the D gene is possibly TRBD2 (5 bases). Trimming shortened V by 3 bases and J by 0 bases, and 12 bases separated the two germline ends. The germline CDR1 and CDR2 sequences are GTSNPN and SVGIG (reference sequence). This CDR3 is built from 14 residues. The CDR3 spells CAWRRVTASYEQYF. DNA of the CDR3: TGTGCCTGGAGGAGGGTAACGGCCTCCTACGAGCAGTACTTC.

In its sample, this clonotype was seen many times. This chain connects TRBV6-5 to TRBJ2-3; 9 nucleotides align to TRBD2. V lost 6 bases, J lost 3 bases, and 4 bases stayed unmatched. The V gene's germline CDR1 is MNHEY and CDR2 SVGAGI. The CDR3 has 14 residues. The CDR3 region has the DNA TGTGCCAGCAGACAGCGGGAGGTAACAGATACGCAGTATTTT. Encoded protein: CASRQREVTDTQYF.

This clonotype was observed many times. V is TRBV12-3 or TRBV12-4 and J is TRBJ2-3; D gene uncertain. This CDR3 spans 13 amino acids. V lost 2 bases and J 1 base, leaving 4 bases between the germline ends. CDR3 protein: CASSLKRTDTQYF. DNA of the CDR3: TGTGCCAGCAGTTTAAAGCGCACAGATACGCAGTATTTT.

This clonotype was seen ten or more times. This rearrangement joins TRBV28 to TRBJ2-2; D is possibly TRBD2 (5 bases). The germline V gene has CDR1 MDHEN and CDR2 SYDVKM. The CDR3 extends over 14 amino acids. CDR3 region: CATLRGPRTGELFF. The CDR3 nucleotides are TGTGCAACGCTAAGAGGGCCGCGCACCGGGGAGCTGTTTTTT.

This clonotype was observed a handful of times. This chain joins TRBV4-2 and TRBJ2-1; no clear D gene. The V end lost 0 bases, the J end lost 4 bases, and 10 bases lay between the germline ends. This CDR3 is 15 amino acids long. Germline V CDR1 and CDR2: LGHNA, YNFKEQ. The CDR3 DNA is TGTGCCAGCAGCCAAGATAAGGGAAGTTACAATGAGCAGTTCTTC. Amino acid sequence: CASSQDKGSYNEQFF.

The V call is TRBV7-9, the J call TRBJ1-6, with TRBD1 as a possible D gene (6 bases). The germline V gene has CDR1 SEHNR and CDR2 FQNEAQ (reference sequence). This CDR3 is built from 15 residues. V lost 1 base, J lost 6 bases, and 10 bases lay in between. The CDR3 coding sequence is TGTGCCAGCAGCTTAGAGGCAGGGGCTAATTCACCCCTCCACTTT. It is translated as CASSLEAGANSPLHF.

This clonotype was seen at least ten times. The genes are TRBV18 and TRBJ2-3; 8 bases fit TRBD2. CDR1 is KGHSH, CDR2 LQKENI, per germline. The length of the CDR3 is 18 residues. The trim removed 4 bases at V and 2 bases at J, leaving 14 bases unmatched. CDR3 residues: CASSLTLAETSDTDTQYF. In DNA, the CDR3 is TGTGCCAGCTCACTAACACTGGCTGAGACTAGCGACACAGATACGCAGTATTTT.

This clonotype was found a few times. The chain is built from TRBV5-5 and TRBJ2-6; 9 positions agree with TRBD1. CDR3 length: 16 residues. The V gene end was trimmed by 3 bases and the J gene end by 2 bases; junction bases not matched to a gene: 3. CDR1 is SGHKS, CDR2 YYEKEE, per germline (reference sequence). The CDR3 nucleotides are TGTGCCAGCAGCTACAGGGGGCAGGCTGGGGCCAACGTCCTGACTTTC. It is translated as CASSYRGQAGANVLTF.

This clonotype was seen repeatedly, ten times or more. This sequence joins TRBV20-1 and TRBJ2-3; D uncertain. CDR3 length: 12 amino acids. Trimming shortened V by 0 bases and J by 7 bases, and 8 bases separated the two germline ends. The V gene's germline CDR1 is DFQATT and CDR2 SNEGSKA (reference sequence). CDR3 sequence reads: CSARDGVYTQYF. The CDR3 bases are TGCAGTGCTAGAGATGGGGTCTATACGCAGTATTTT.

This clonotype has just a few counts. V usage is TRBV2 and J usage is TRBJ1-6; 9 bases map to TRBD1. After removal of 4 bases from V and 10 bases from J, the junction contained 5 bases not matched to a gene. This CDR3 contains 14 residues. Germline-derived CDR1 and CDR2 are SNHLY and FYNNEI. This CDR3 is CASSVRTGVSPLHF. The CDR3 DNA sequence: TGTGCCAGCAGTGTGAGGACAGGGGTCTCACCCCTCCACTTT. The full variable domain, in which reference TRBV2 and TRBJ1-6 provide the parts outside the CDR3, is EPEVTQTPSHQVTQMGQEVILRCVPISNHLYFYWYRQILGQKVEFLVSFYNNEISEKSEIFDDQFSVERPDGSNFTLKIRSTKLEDSAMYFCASSVRTGVSPLHFGNGTRLTVT.

The chain employs TRBV5-5 and TRBJ2-3, with 10 positions matching TRBD2. In germline, CDR1 is SGHKS, CDR2 YYEKEE (reference sequence). Germline trimming cut 4 bases from V and 1 base from J; bases unmatched to any gene: 6. CDR3 length: 16 amino acids. The CDR3 spells CASSLPSGGRTDTQYF. CDR3 sequence (DNA): TGTGCCAGCAGCCTGCCTAGCGGGGGTCGCACAGATACGCAGTATTTT.

The chain recombines TRBV4-2 with TRBJ2-2; a possible D gene is TRBD2 (6 bases). This CDR3 has 13 amino acids. Trimming left V 3 bases short and J 8 bases short, with 10 bases between. The germline CDR1 and CDR2 sequences are LGHNA and YNFKEQ. The CDR3 here is CASSHGSVGELFF. The CDR3 nucleotides read TGTGCCAGCAGCCACGGGAGCGTGGGGGAGCTGTTTTTT.

This clonotype was seen only a few times. The chain has TRBV7-2 and TRBJ2-3; 14 bases are shared with TRBD2. The CDR3 is 16 residues long. The ends lost 5 bases at V and 7 bases at J; junction bases unmatched: 8. Germline lookup yields CDR1 SGHTA and CDR2 FQGNSA. The CDR3 is CASSIPGTSGSNTQYF. The CDR3 region has the DNA TGTGCCAGCAGCATACCCGGGACTAGCGGGAGTAATACGCAGTATTTT.